The entry below describes one T cell receptor (beta chain). Its antigen is still unknown. The CDR3 goes on 3 residues after the read ends, and that part is filled in from the germline J gene. The data originate from a study of T cells in women clearing cervical HPV infection. With 6 bases clipped from V and 4 bases from J, the junction kept 8 bases outside the gene matches. The CDR3 spans 14 residues. Germline CDR1 LNHDA, CDR2 SQIVND (reference sequence). Study conclusions and caveats: Combining TCR richness with V gene abundances gave approximately 0.84 AUC.

Each participant carried one incident cervical HPV16 infection only. TCRdb's copy holds only in-frame clones and misses some; the assay was immunoSEQ multiplex PCR. This specimen shows 20,000 or so clones; the ten leading clones hold 5% to 6.5%. This clonotype originated in a woman between 18 and 70 years old with a cervical HPV16 infection that either progressed to CIN3+ or cleared (not recorded which). The chain is built from TRBV19 and TRBJ1-2; 7 bases agree with TRBD1. Sequencing used blood buffy coat. Partial CDR3 DNA: TGTGCCAGTAGCGCGGACAGGACACTCTATGGC. It specifies CASSADRTLYG. The full-length CDR3 reads as CASSADRTLYGYTF.